This T cell receptor beta chain derives from a study of CD8+CD57+ T cells in acquired aplastic anemia. Study overall: Sorted CD4+ and CD8+ cells yielded DNA averaging around 3.2 ug.

Germline loops: CDR1 SGHRS, CDR2 YFSETQ. The length of the CDR3 is 16 residues. V lost 4 bases and J 5 bases, leaving 19 bases between the germline ends. This clonotype has more than one count but fewer than ten. Patients selected for sequencing had displayed CD8+CD57+ cell expansion by flow cytometry. As a group, the patients uniformly had severe acquired aplastic anemia. Patients had not yet gotten any therapy when their blood was taken for sampling. CDR3 and TCR beta VDJ profiling relied on genomic DNA as the template. TCRdb re-called the reads through MiXCR, storing one row per CDR3 protein. This table holds around 430,000 distinct CDR3 sequences, around 30% found once.

The sequencing input was sorted CD4+, CD8+, or CD8+CD57+ T cells (not recorded which) from PBMCs. The chain carries TRBV5-1 and TRBJ2-1, with D unresolved. This TCR derives from a human donor with aplastic anemia. The CDR3, as DNA: TGCGCCAGCAGCCATAGTCGTCGCCTAAGCGACAATGAGCAGTTCTTC. Translating gives CASSHSRRLSDNEQFF.